This T cell receptor (beta chain) was profiled in a study of vaccination and CD4 T cells after COVID-19. An Oncomine TCR Beta short-read assay was used to sequence the DNA from cultured CD4+ T cells. Genomic DNA was isolated from cultured CD4+ T cells. TCRdb reanalysed the PCR reads using MiXCR and keeps one entry per CDR3 protein. The sample yields approximately 15,000 distinct CDR3 sequences, over 60% seen once. Study results and limitations: Convalescent patients had 304 of 307 vaccine-specific clones showing spike mono-reactivity.

The treatment is: roughly nine-day PBMC culture with coronavirus spike peptide pools or control peptides (ViraFEST assay). Culture conditions combined a few million PBMCs per well with 10 IU/ml IL-2 and around 9.2 ug/ml peptide pools. Germline loops: CDR1 SEHNR, CDR2 FQNEAQ (reference sequence). The CDR3 has 16 residues. V dropped 5 bases and J dropped 4 bases, with 15 bases sitting between them. The sample holds one count of this clonotype. Its antigen remains unidentified. The sequence came from a human donor who had recovered from COVID-19. This chain connects TRBV7-9 to TRBJ1-6, with D possibly matching TRBD1 (6 bases). The sequencing input was CD4+ T cells from blood, cultured in vitro. The CDR3 spells CASSHEGGLYNSPLHF. CDR3 coding DNA: TGTGCCAGCAGCCACGAGGGGGGGTTGTATAATTCACCCCTCCACTTT. The complete variable domain, with remaining parts taken from reference TRBV7-9 and TRBJ1-6, reads DTGVSQNPRHKITKRGQNVTFRCDPISEHNRLYWYRQTLGQGPEFLTYFQNEAQLEKSRLLSDRFSAERPKGSFSTLEIQRTEQGDSAMYLCASSHEGGLYNSPLHFGNGTRLTVT.